The entry that follows covers one T cell receptor beta chain sequence. This entry is derived from a study of control samples from healthy donors and cancer patients. The V and J ends lost 5 bases and 4 bases respectively, with 11 bases between them. Germline V gene sequence: CDR1 MNHNY, CDR2 SVGAGI (reference sequence). This CDR3 spans 13 amino acids. The table came from immunoSEQ multiplex PCR; TCRdb's copy has only in-frame clones and leaves some out. The sample lists about 40,000 clones, around 87% occurring once. Material for sequencing was PBMCs. V usage is TRBV6-6 and J usage is TRBJ1-1; possible D gene TRBD1, 5 bases. The sequence was collected from a woman in her sixties with lung cancer. The CDR3 DNA follows: TGTGCCAGCAGTACCAGGGTTGTCACTGAAGCTTTCTTT. Its protein product is CASSTRVVTEAFF.